Presented here are 13 T cell receptor beta chains from one specimen sequenced in a study of shared clonotypes between healthy human individuals. Generated by immunoSEQ multiplex PCR, the TCRdb table keeps only in-frame clones and is missing some. The sample consists of approximately 340,000 clones, more than 60% of them appearing once. Specimen: memory CD4+ T cells sorted from blood. The subset was: CD45RA-negative fraction. The receptors come from a man aged 25 to 40 in good health.

The genes are TRBV29-1 and TRBJ2-6, with D perhaps matching TRBD2 (6 bases). From germline, CDR1 is SQVTM and CDR2 ANQGSEA. The CDR3 spans 11 residues. V lost 0 bases and J lost 16, with 10 bases in between. CDR3 amino acids: CSVEDQRALTF. The CDR3 nucleotides read TGCAGCGTTGAAGATCAGCGGGCGCTGACTTTC.

V and J are TRBV9 and TRBJ2-1; the D is unclear. The CDR3 is made up of 16 amino acids. Looked up from germline, CDR1 is SGDLS and CDR2 is YYNGEE. Trimming removed 0 bases from V and 4 bases from J, with 14 bases in between. This CDR3 reads CASSVGGSLQYNEQFF. Written as DNA, the CDR3 is TGTGCCAGCAGCGTAGGTGGATCTCTACAGTACAATGAGCAGTTCTTC.

This clone was seen a single time. CDR3 DNA sequence: TGTGCCAGCAGCCCCCGGTGGACAGGGCTCCAAACGGGGCAGTTCTTC. Amino acids: CASSPRWTGLQTGQFF. The V gene is TRBV11-1, the J gene TRBJ2-1, with 8 bases fitting TRBD1. Germline V CDR1 and CDR2: SGHAT, FQDESV (reference sequence). V was clipped by 5 bases and J by 12 bases; unmatched bases: 18. The CDR3 covers 16 residues.

There are a few counts of this clone. The chain joins TRBV28 to TRBJ2-2, with D perhaps matching TRBD2 (5 bases). Germline CDR1 and CDR2: MDHEN and SYDVKM. This CDR3 has 15 amino acids. Between the trimmed V and J ends, which lost 6 bases and 11 bases, there was a span of 22 bases. Here the CDR3 reads CASSLIQRGDIELFF. The CDR3 DNA sequence: TGTGCCAGCAGCCTCATTCAACGGGGTGACATCGAGCTGTTTTTT.

This rearrangement joins TRBV5-1 to TRBJ1-5; D remains unclear. The CDR3 has 15 amino acids. Trimming stripped 0 bases from V and 4 bases from J, with 11 bases between. Per germline, CDR1 SGHRS and CDR2 YFSETQ. This CDR3 is CASSLGGIVNQPQHF. The CDR3 DNA reads as TGCGCCAGCAGCTTGGGCGGGATTGTGAATCAGCCCCAGCATTTT.

The rearrangement joins TRBV29-1 to TRBJ2-7; a weak D match, TRBD2 (6 bases). Trimming removed 7 bases from V and 4 bases from J, with 17 bases in between. Germline assignment: CDR1 SQVTM and CDR2 ANQGSEA. The CDR3 contains 13 residues. Here the CDR3 reads CSARPLGGYEQYF. The DNA for the CDR3 is TGCAGCGCTCGCCCCTTGGGAGGATACGAGCAGTACTTC.

The chain has TRBV5-5 and TRBJ2-1; the D gene could be TRBD1 or TRBD2 (5 bases each). The germline V gene has CDR1 SGHKS and CDR2 YYEKEE (reference sequence). The CDR3 runs to 14 residues. Trimming removed 4 bases at V and 7 bases at J, with 15 bases between. CDR3 residues: CASSPLGPSNEQFF. The CDR3 DNA follows: TGTGCCAGCAGCCCCTTGGGACCGAGTAATGAGCAGTTCTTC.

This clone was found a few times. At the DNA level, this CDR3 is encoded by other sequences in the same sample as well. The genes are TRBV18 and TRBJ2-7; TRBD1 matches 9 bases. This CDR3 has 14 amino acids. Trimming cost V 3 bases and J 2 bases; bases outside gene matches: 2. Germline lookup yields CDR1 KGHSH and CDR2 LQKENI. The CDR3 reads CASSPGTGPYEQYF. The CDR3 DNA reads TGTGCCAGCTCACCCGGGACAGGGCCCTACGAGCAGTACTTC.

J is TRBJ2-6 and V is TRBV7-2; D is uncertain. V was trimmed by 5 bases and J by 0 bases, leaving 14 bases between them. The CDR3 length is 17 residues. Germline assignment: CDR1 SGHTA and CDR2 FQGNSA. CDR3 loop: CASSQQIILSGANVLTF. DNA of the CDR3: TGTGCCAGCAGCCAACAGATAATCCTCTCTGGGGCCAACGTCCTGACTTTC.

The V gene is TRBV9, the J gene TRBJ2-3, with D possibly TRBD1 on 6 matching bases. CDR1 and CDR2 (germline): SGDLS, YYNGEE. V dropped 2 bases and J dropped 1 base, with 14 bases sitting between them. There are 16 residues in the CDR3. The chain's CDR3 is CASSVARGVGTDTQYF. The CDR3 DNA reads TGTGCCAGCAGCGTGGCCAGGGGTGTGGGCACAGATACGCAGTATTTT. Full variable domain (missing parts from reference TRBV9 and TRBJ2-3): DSGVTQTPKHLITATGQRVTLRCSPRSGDLSVYWYQQSLDQGLQFLIQYYNGEERAKGNILERFSAQQFPDLHSELNLSSLELGDSALYFCASSVARGVGTDTQYFGPGTRLTVL.

This chain joins TRBV5-1 and TRBJ2-3; D gene uncertain. Trimming cost V 0 bases and J 0 bases, with 8 bases left between them. The CDR3 length is 15 residues. The V gene's germline CDR1 is SGHRS and CDR2 YFSETQ. CDR3 amino acids: CASSLDAASTDTQYF. In DNA form, the CDR3 reads TGCGCCAGCAGCTTGGACGCGGCTAGCACAGATACGCAGTATTTT.

In its sample, this clone was seen once. V and J are TRBV28 and TRBJ1-2, with a tentative D call TRBD1 (6 bases). Trimming cost V 4 bases and J 4 bases, with 13 bases left between them. This CDR3 contains 14 residues. CDR1 and CDR2 (germline): MDHEN, SYDVKM. In DNA, the CDR3 is TGTGCCAGCAGTTGGATTGGGACAACCTATGGCTACACCTTC. It specifies CASSWIGTTYGYTF.

The V gene is TRBV28, the J gene TRBJ1-2; D is possibly TRBD1 (6 bases). The length of the CDR3 is 15 residues. V lost 6 bases to trimming and J lost 5 bases, with 19 bases between them. Germline V gene sequence: CDR1 MDHEN, CDR2 SYDVKM. CDR3 protein: CASSTGTGGLYGYTF. CDR3 DNA: TGTGCCAGCAGCACAGGGACCGGGGGACTATATGGCTACACCTTC.